A selection of T cell receptor beta chains follows, all from one sample in a study of blood T cell repertoires in COVID-19. Here immunoSEQ multiplex PCR was the method, and the copy in TCRdb shows in-frame clones only, minus some. The sample records about 150,000 clones, just under 85% being singletons. Material: peripheral blood. The receptors come from a woman over 75 with COVID-19, enrolled during active disease. CDR3s include the opening cysteine and the closing phenylalanine or tryptophan. The D gene is left open where the match is weak. The listing skips clone size in some rows; elsewhere it reads once, few, many or a size class.

d_call	v_call	clone_size	j_call	cdr3_nt	cdr3_aa
TRBD1	TRBV11-2	-	TRBJ2-7	TGTGCCAGCAGCTCCAGGGGACAGGGGTTGTACGAGCAGTACTTC	CASSSRGQGLYEQYF
TRBD1	TRBV19	-	TRBJ1-6	TGTGCCAGTTGGGACAGGGTGTATAATTCACCCCTCCACTTT	CASWDRVYNSPLHF
TRBD1	TRBV27	-	TRBJ2-7	TGTGCCAGCAGTTCTCCCGGGACAGGGTTCGAGCAGTACTTC	CASSSPGTGFEQYF
-	TRBV5-4	-	TRBJ2-7	TGTGCCAGCAGCGAAGGACAGTCACACTACGAGCAGTACTTC	CASSEGQSHYEQYF
TRBD2	TRBV28	-	TRBJ2-7	TGTGCCAGCAGATTAGCGGGAGTTCGGTACGAGCAGTACTTC	CASRLAGVRYEQYF
-	TRBV5-1	-	TRBJ2-7	TGCGCCAGCAGCTTGGTTGGTGGATCCAGGGTCAACGAGCAGTACTTC	CASSLVGGSRVNEQYF
-	TRBV7-3	-	TRBJ1-1	TGTGCCAGCAGCTCACAGGGTGGCACTGAAGCTTTCTTT	CASSSQGGTEAFF
TRBD1	TRBV24-1	-	TRBJ2-7	TGTGCCACCAGTGAGAACGAGACAGGGTGGGGATACGAGCAGTACTTC	CATSENETGWGYEQYF
TRBD1	TRBV18	-	TRBJ1-4	TGTGCCAGCTCACCGGACAGGGGAAAAGAAAAACTGTTTTTT	CASSPDRGKEKLFF
TRBD1	TRBV10-3	few	TRBJ2-3	TGTGCCATCAGTAGGGACAGGGCAGATACGCAGTATTTT	CAISRDRADTQYF
TRBD1	TRBV16	-	TRBJ1-4	TGTGCCAGCAGCCTCGACAGGGTTAATGAAAAACTGTTTTTT	CASSLDRVNEKLFF
TRBD2	TRBV9	-	TRBJ2-3	TGTGCCAGCAGCGCTAGCGGGAGTGGGGGCACAGATACGCAGTATTTT	CASSASGSGGTDTQYF
TRBD2	TRBV5-4	-	TRBJ2-3	TGTGCCAGCAGCCCGGTAGCGGGAGTGGGCACAGATACGCAGTATTTT	CASSPVAGVGTDTQYF
TRBD1	TRBV2	-	TRBJ2-7	TGTGCCAGCAGCGAGCGCTTAACAGGGGTAAACTACGAGCAGTACTTC	CASSERLTGVNYEQYF
TRBD2	TRBV7-2	-	TRBJ2-1	TGTGCCAGCAGCCCTGCTAGCGGGAGGGCCAATGAGCAGTTCTTC	CASSPASGRANEQFF
-	TRBV27	-	TRBJ1-1	TGTGCCAGCAGTTTATTTTCCTCGAACACTGAAGCTTTCTTT	CASSLFSSNTEAFF
-	TRBV21-1	-	TRBJ2-3	TGTGCCAGGGCAGGCACAGATACGCAGTATTTT	CARAGTDTQYF
TRBD2	TRBV7-3	-	TRBJ2-3	TGTGCCAGCAGCCCTACCTCTAGCGGATGGGGCACAGATACGCAGTATTTT	CASSPTSSGWGTDTQYF
TRBD1	TRBV30	-	TRBJ1-5	TGTGCCTGGACTTGGACAGGCAAGGGTCAGCCCCAGCATTTT	CAWTWTGKGQPQHF
TRBD1	TRBV28	-	TRBJ2-7	TGTGCCAGCAGCCCGGGACAGGGGTACGAGCAGTACTTC	CASSPGQGYEQYF
-	TRBV7-2	-	TRBJ2-3	TGTGCCAGCAAGGAGCGGATCCGCACAGATACGCAGTATTTT	CASKERIRTDTQYF
TRBD1	TRBV5-6	-	TRBJ1-2	TGTGCCAGCAGCTTGGGGGGGACAGGGTCCAACTATGGCTACACCTTC	CASSLGGTGSNYGYTF
TRBD2	TRBV5-3	-	TRBJ2-5	TGTGCCAGAAGCTTGATTAGCGGGGGGCCTCAAGAGACCCAGTACTTC	CARSLISGGPQETQYF
TRBD1	TRBV5-4	-	TRBJ2-7	TGTGCCAGCAGCTTATCCGGGACAGGTGTTCGTGAGCAGTACTTC	CASSLSGTGVREQYF
-	TRBV19	-	TRBJ2-1	TGTGCCAGCATCGGGAGCTCCTACAATGAGCAGTTCTTC	CASIGSSYNEQFF
-	TRBV5-1	-	TRBJ1-6	TGCGCCAGCAGCTTGAGCCTGGGGGGTGGATCACCCCTCCACTTT	CASSLSLGGGSPLHF
-	TRBV28	-	TRBJ2-7	TGTGCCAGCAGTGATCCGGGACAAGCATACGAGCAGTACTTC	CASSDPGQAYEQYF
TRBD1	TRBV19	-	TRBJ1-6	TGTGCCAGTAGTTCAGGGGGCATTGCCTATAATTCACCCCTCCACTTT	CASSSGGIAYNSPLHF
TRBD1	TRBV7-8	-	TRBJ1-1	TGTGCCAGCAGCCAAACAGGGGGTCGGACTGAAGCTTTCTTT	CASSQTGGRTEAFF
TRBD2	TRBV5-3	-	TRBJ2-1	TGTGCCAGACCTCTACGTTGGCGGGAGGGCCATGAGCAGTTCTTC	CARPLRWREGHEQFF
-	TRBV19	-	TRBJ1-3	TGTGCCAGTAGTGCGAGGGAAATCCCAAACACCATATATTTT	CASSAREIPNTIYF
TRBD1	TRBV10-3	-	TRBJ2-7	TGTGCCATCTGGACAGGGAGGTCCTACGAGCAGTACTTC	CAIWTGRSYEQYF
-	TRBV12-3/TRBV12-4	few	TRBJ2-7	TGTGCCAGCAGTTTATTTAGGCGAGGCGAGCAGTACTTC	CASSLFRRGEQYF
-	TRBV5-1	-	TRBJ1-3	TGCGCCAGCAGTTATTGCAGGGCCATCTCTGGAAACACCATATATTTT	CASSYCRAISGNTIYF
-	TRBV28	-	TRBJ1-2	TGTGCCAGCAGTTTGGATCCGCGGCAGGGCTTTGGCTACACCTTC	CASSLDPRQGFGYTF
TRBD2	TRBV5-1	once	TRBJ2-5	TGCGCCAGCAGCGGACTAGCGGGGGAGACCCAGTACTTC	CASSGLAGETQYF
-	TRBV2	-	TRBJ2-5	TGTGCCAGCAGTTCCATGGGCAGCCCCCAAGAGACCCAGTACTTC	CASSSMGSPQETQYF
-	TRBV19	-	TRBJ1-5	TGTGCCAGTAGTGGCGGGGCAGCTAATCAGCCCCAGCATTTT	CASSGGAANQPQHF
TRBD1	TRBV29-1	once	TRBJ1-1	TGCAGCGCAAGACAGGGCACGAACACTGAAGCTTTCTTT	CSARQGTNTEAFF
-	TRBV19	-	TRBJ2-5	TGTGCCAGTAGTATGGACAGACTATCTCAAGAGACCCAGTACTTC	CASSMDRLSQETQYF
-	TRBV5-4	-	TRBJ2-5	TGTGCCAGCAGCGTAAACCAAGAGACCCAGTACTTC	CASSVNQETQYF
TRBD2	TRBV9	-	TRBJ2-3	TGTGCCAGCAGCGTAGGGGAGGCGGGAGGGCCAGATACGCAGTATTTT	CASSVGEAGGPDTQYF
TRBD1	TRBV18	-	TRBJ1-3	TGTGCCAGCTCACCACGGACAGGGGATGGAAACACCATATATTTT	CASSPRTGDGNTIYF
TRBD1	TRBV30	-	TRBJ1-3	TGTGCCTGGAGTTGGGACAGCACCTCTGGAAACACCATATATTTT	CAWSWDSTSGNTIYF
-	TRBV20-1	few	TRBJ2-2	TGCAGTGCTAGTAAGCAATCGAACACCGGGGAGCTGTTTTTT	CSASKQSNTGELFF
TRBD1	TRBV5-8	-	TRBJ2-1	TGTGCCAGCAGCTCGTGGACAGGGTACAATGAGCAGTTCTTC	CASSSWTGYNEQFF
-	TRBV12-3/TRBV12-4	-	TRBJ1-1	TGTGCCAGCAGTTTGGGGCCTAACACTGAAGCTTTCTTT	CASSLGPNTEAFF
-	TRBV18	once	TRBJ1-6	TGTGCCAGCTCACCGATCCGGGAGCCCGCACCCCTCCACTTT	CASSPIREPAPLHF
TRBD1	TRBV28	few	TRBJ1-2	TGTGCCAGCAGTTCTCCCGGACAGGGCACCGGCTACACCTTC	CASSSPGQGTGYTF
TRBD1	TRBV27	few	TRBJ1-5	TGTGCCAGCAGGCCTGACAGGGGGCTGGTTCAGCCCCAGCATTTT	CASRPDRGLVQPQHF
TRBD1	TRBV11-2	-	TRBJ2-1	TGTGCCAGCAGCCTAACGTACGGGACAGCCAATGAGCAGTTCTTC	CASSLTYGTANEQFF
TRBD2	TRBV30	-	TRBJ2-4	TGTGCCTGGAGCGGATCAGCCGGGAGGGGGGGAGTAGCCAAAAACATTCAGTACTTC	CAWSGSAGRGGVAKNIQYF